This TCR beta chain was sequenced in a study of cytomegalovirus exposure and HLA in healthy donors. The CDR3 contains 17 residues. V shed 4 bases, J shed 2 bases, and the junction held 10 bases outside the gene matches. Germline lookup yields CDR1 SGHNT and CDR2 YYREEE (reference sequence). PCR employed 60 Vbeta and 13 Jbeta primers. Libraries were prepared by immunoSEQ multiplex PCR; TCRdb keeps only in-frame clonotypes and omits some of them. This table has around 100,000 clones, around 82% appearing once. Details on this clone: The antigen remains unidentified.

Study-level findings and limits: It has been reported that TCR beta sequences accurately predicted the HLA-A and HLA-B alleles of most subjects.

Material: PBMCs. This clonotype originated in a woman aged 25 to 39 in good health and CMV-seropositive. The chain recombines TRBV5-4 with TRBJ1-3; 9 bases align to TRBD1. The CDR3 loop is CASSGGGQGLAGNTIYF. The CDR3 DNA follows: TGTGCCAGCAGCGGGGGGGGACAGGGATTAGCTGGAAACACCATATATTTT.